The clone carrying this T cell receptor beta chain has only a few counts. Its target is unknown. A much larger clone lies a single base off, so this may be a read error. CDR3 length equals 17 residues. From germline, CDR1 is KGHDR and CDR2 SFDVKD. V was cut by 2 bases and J by 6 bases, with 18 bases left in between. The source of the sample is a study of T cells in Graves' hyperthyroidism and ophthalmopathy. Points from the study as a whole: Peripheral blood also featured most of the thyroid clonotypes expanded above 0.001.

What was amplified from RNA transcripts were TCR beta CDR3 regions. The HTBI primer set drove a first-round RT-PCR of the TCR CDR3. One entry per CDR3 protein, called by TCRdb with MiXCR from the multiplex PCR reads. The table lists nearly 750,000 distinct CDR3 sequences, approximately 40% of them singletons. V is TRBV24-1 and J is TRBJ1-4; D might be TRBD1 (5 bases). Sequenced input: blood. The receptor was isolated from a woman in her thirties or forties with Graves' hyperthyroidism. For the CDR3, the DNA is TGTGCCACCAGTGATTCCCTCGGGAGGGAAGGGGATGAAAAACTGTTTTTT. It encodes CATSDSLGREGDEKLFF.